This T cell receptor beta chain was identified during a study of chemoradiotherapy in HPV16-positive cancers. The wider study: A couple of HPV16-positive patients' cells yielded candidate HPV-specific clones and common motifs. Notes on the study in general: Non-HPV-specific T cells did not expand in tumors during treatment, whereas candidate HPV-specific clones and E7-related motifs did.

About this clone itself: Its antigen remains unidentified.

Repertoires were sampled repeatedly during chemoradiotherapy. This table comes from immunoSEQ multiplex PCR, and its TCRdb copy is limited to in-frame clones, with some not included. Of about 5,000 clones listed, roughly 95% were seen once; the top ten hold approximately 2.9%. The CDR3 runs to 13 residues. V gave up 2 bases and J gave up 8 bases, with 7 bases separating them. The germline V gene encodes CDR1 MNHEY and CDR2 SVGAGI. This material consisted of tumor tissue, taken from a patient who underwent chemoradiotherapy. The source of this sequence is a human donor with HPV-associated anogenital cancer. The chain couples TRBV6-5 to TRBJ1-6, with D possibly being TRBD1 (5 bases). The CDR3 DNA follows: TGTGCCAGCAGTTACAGACAGTATTCACCCCTCCACTTT. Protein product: CASSYRQYSPLHF.